A selection of T cell receptor beta chains follows, all from one sample in a study of blood T cell repertoires in COVID-19. The table came from immunoSEQ multiplex PCR; TCRdb's copy has only in-frame clones and leaves some out. The sample includes tens of thousands of clones, around four fifths of them seen just once. The sample comprised peripheral blood. The origin of the receptors is a woman aged 55-75 years with acute or convalescent COVID-19. CDR3s include the opening cysteine and the closing phenylalanine or tryptophan. The D gene is left open where the match is weak. Clone size appears in some rows only: once, few, many, or a class for an expanded clone.

-,TRBJ1-1,TRBV4-3,once,TGCGCCAGCAGCCAAGGCCTCAGGGCCATATTGGACACTGAAGCTTTCTTT,CASSQGLRAILDTEAFF
-,TRBJ2-2,TRBV5-4,-,TGTGCCAGCAGCTTGGACCTAGCTGGCGGGGAGCTGTTTTTT,CASSLDLAGGELFF
-,TRBJ1-5,TRBV18,-,TGTGCCAGCTCCAACACCTGGGACTCCAATCAGCCCCAGCATTTT,CASSNTWDSNQPQHF
-,TRBJ2-1,TRBV7-6,-,TGTGCCAGCAGCCTCGCCCTCGGGGTGAATGAGCAGTTCTTC,CASSLALGVNEQFF
TRBD1,TRBJ1-3,TRBV19,once,TGTGCCAGTTACCAGGGGGGCTCTGGAAACACCATATATTTT,CASYQGGSGNTIYF
TRBD2,TRBJ2-3,TRBV6-6,-,TGTGCCAGCAGTTACCAAAGCGGGGGAGCCAAAGATACGCAGTATTTT,CASSYQSGGAKDTQYF
-,TRBJ1-2,TRBV11-2,-,TGTGCCAGCAGCCCCGGGGTGGGACACATGTTCTATGGCTACACCTTC,CASSPGVGHMFYGYTF
TRBD2,TRBJ2-3,TRBV7-2,once,TGTGCCAGCAGCTTAGTCCCTAGCGGGGCTACAGATACGCAGTATTTT,CASSLVPSGATDTQYF
TRBD1,TRBJ1-5,TRBV19,-,TGTGCCAGTAGTACGGACAGGGAGCGCCAGCCCCAGCATTTT,CASSTDRERQPQHF
TRBD1,TRBJ2-1,TRBV6-5,-,TGTGCCAGCAGTTGGGACAGGGTACTCCCTGAGCAGTTCTTC,CASSWDRVLPEQFF
-,TRBJ2-1,TRBV7-3,few,TGTGCCAGCAGCCCGAGGGACTCCTCCTACAATGAGCAGTTCTTC,CASSPRDSSYNEQFF
-,TRBJ1-1,TRBV28,-,TGTGCCAGCAGTCAGGGGATTTTCACTGAAGCTTTCTTT,CASSQGIFTEAFF
TRBD2,TRBJ2-1,TRBV11-3,-,TGTGCCAGCAGCCAAACTAGCGGGAGGCACTACAATGAGCAGTTCTTC,CASSQTSGRHYNEQFF
-,TRBJ1-5,TRBV3-1/TRBV3-2,-,TGTGCCAGCAGCCAAGGGGGAGGGGTCGACAATCAGCCCCAGCATTTT,CASSQGGGVDNQPQHF
-,TRBJ1-3,TRBV5-1,-,TGCGCCAGCAGCTTGGACGGCTCTGGAAACACCATATATTTT,CASSLDGSGNTIYF
-,TRBJ1-4,TRBV5-1,-,TGCGCCAGCAGCTTGGGACAGACAACTAATGAAAAACTGTTTTTT,CASSLGQTTNEKLFF
-,TRBJ2-2,TRBV19,-,TGTGCCAGTACCACGACAGTTACCGGGGAGCTGTTTTTT,CASTTTVTGELFF
-,TRBJ2-5,TRBV12-3/TRBV12-4,-,TGTGCCAGCAGTTTAACCACCGGGGAGACCCAGTACTTC,CASSLTTGETQYF
TRBD1,TRBJ2-5,TRBV5-6,-,TGTGCCAGCAGCTTGATGGACAGGGGGCCAGAGACCCAGTACTTC,CASSLMDRGPETQYF
-,TRBJ2-5,TRBV29-1,once,TGCAGCGTTCGAGCGGGAGAGACCCAGTACTTC,CSVRAGETQYF
TRBD1,TRBJ2-3,TRBV5-1,-,TGCGCCAGCAGCCCCGGGACAGGGGGACATACGGATACGCAGTATTTT,CASSPGTGGHTDTQYF
TRBD1,TRBJ2-5,TRBV29-1,-,TGCAGCGTCGGGGACAGGGATCAAGAGACCCAGTACTTC,CSVGDRDQETQYF